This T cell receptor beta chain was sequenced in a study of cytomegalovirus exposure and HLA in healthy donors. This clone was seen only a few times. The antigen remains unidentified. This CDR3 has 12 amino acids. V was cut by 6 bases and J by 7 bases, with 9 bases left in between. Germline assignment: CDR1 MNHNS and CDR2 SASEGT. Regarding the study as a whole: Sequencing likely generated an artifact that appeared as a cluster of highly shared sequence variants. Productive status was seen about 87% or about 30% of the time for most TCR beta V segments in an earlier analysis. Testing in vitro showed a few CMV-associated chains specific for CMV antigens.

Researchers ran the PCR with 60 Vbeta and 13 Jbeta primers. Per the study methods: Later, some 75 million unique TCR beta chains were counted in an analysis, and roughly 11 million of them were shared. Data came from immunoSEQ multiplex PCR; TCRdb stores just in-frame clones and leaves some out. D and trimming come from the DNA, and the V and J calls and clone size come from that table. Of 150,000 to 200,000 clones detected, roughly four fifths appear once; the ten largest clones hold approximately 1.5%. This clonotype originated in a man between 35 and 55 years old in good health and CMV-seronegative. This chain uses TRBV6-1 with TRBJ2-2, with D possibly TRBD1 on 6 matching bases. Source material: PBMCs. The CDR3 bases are TGTGCCAGCAGCAGGGGTGGCGGGGAGCTGTTTTTT. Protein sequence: CASSRGGGELFF.